This T cell receptor beta chain is drawn from a study of beta chain features in type 1 diabetes. The authors reverse transcribed all of the isolated RNA, so sequencing captured expressed TCRB transcripts. The table came from immunoSEQ multiplex PCR; TCRdb's copy has only in-frame clones and leaves some out. The sample has under 400,000 clones; 20% are singletons. In germline, CDR1 is SEHNR, CDR2 FQNEAQ (reference sequence). V was trimmed by 2 bases and J by 6 bases, leaving 4 bases between them. The CDR3 contains 11 residues. This clonotype was obtained from a woman younger than 30 in good health. Sequenced material: naive CD4+ T cells from blood. This rearrangement joins TRBV7-9 to TRBJ1-1, with D unclear. The CDR3 here is CASSLTAEAFF. CDR3 bases: TGTGCCAGCAGCTTAACAGCTGAAGCTTTCTTT.